This T cell receptor beta chain was sequenced in a study of T cells after yellow fever vaccination. As TCR cDNA was made by 5'RACE template switching, a universal primer site and UMIs were added. TCRdb redid the calling of the 5' RACE reads with MiXCR, one entry per CDR3 protein. The profile shows 250,000 or so distinct CDR3 sequences, approximately 3.8% of them singletons. This clonotype was seen at least ten times. The sequence was obtained from a man aged 18 to 35 who received the YFV17D yellow fever vaccine. The source was PBMCs, collected 15 days after the yellow fever booster vaccination.

CDR3 region: CASSFAAGGYTF. The CDR3 region has the DNA TGTGCCAGCAGTTTCGCGGCAGGGGGCTACACCTTC. The chain carries TRBV12-3 or TRBV12-4 and TRBJ1-2; D possibly corresponds to TRBD1 (5 bases). V lost 3 bases and J 8 bases, leaving 10 bases between the germline ends. The CDR3 is made up of 12 amino acids.